A selection of T cell receptor beta chains follows, all from one sample in a study of blood T cell repertoires in COVID-19. Measured with immunoSEQ multiplex PCR; TCRdb has only the in-frame clones, and not every one. This sample has approximately 140,000 clones, with about 86% found just once. Sequenced material: PBMCs or T cells enriched from blood (not recorded which). The receptor source for this set is a man aged 35 to 55 with acute COVID-19. The CDR3 runs from the conserved cysteine through the conserved F or W. Fields, in order: J gene, V gene, D gene, clone size, CDR3 DNA, CDR3 protein. D genes are given only for firm matches. Not all rows give a size; the values are once, few, many and, for expanded clones, a class.

TRBJ1-1	TRBV6-5	.	.	TGTGCCAGCAATGGGGGGACTGAAGCTTTCTTT	CASNGGTEAFF
TRBJ1-4	TRBV19	.	.	TGTGCCAGTAGTATACGGAGGGGCGTCGGTGAAAAACTGTTTTTT	CASSIRRGVGEKLFF
TRBJ2-3	TRBV7-8	.	.	TGTGCCAGCAGCTTAAGGAGCGCCACAGATACGCAGTATTTT	CASSLRSATDTQYF
TRBJ2-7	TRBV5-4	.	.	TGTGCCAGCAGCTTGGCTGGGGGCTCTTCGGGCGAGCAGTACTTC	CASSLAGGSSGEQYF
TRBJ1-1	TRBV19	.	.	TGTGCCAGTAGTATCGGAGACCAAGGCACTGAAGCTTTCTTT	CASSIGDQGTEAFF
TRBJ1-2	TRBV7-2	TRBD1	.	TGTGCCAGCAGCTCGGGACAGGGGAACTATGGCTACACCTTC	CASSSGQGNYGYTF
TRBJ2-5	TRBV28	.	.	TGTGCCAGCAGTCTCGATAGAAAGACCCAGTACTTC	CASSLDRKTQYF
TRBJ2-1	TRBV5-1	TRBD1	once	TGCGCCAGCAGCGCGGGACAGGGGAACGACAATGAGCAGTTCTTC	CASSAGQGNDNEQFF
TRBJ1-5	TRBV19	.	.	TGTGCCAGTAGTATGGGGTTACAGGTTCAGCCCCAGCATTTT	CASSMGLQVQPQHF
TRBJ2-5	TRBV3-1/TRBV3-2	.	.	TGTGCCAGCAGCCCACTACTCCAAGAGACCCAGTACTTC	CASSPLLQETQYF